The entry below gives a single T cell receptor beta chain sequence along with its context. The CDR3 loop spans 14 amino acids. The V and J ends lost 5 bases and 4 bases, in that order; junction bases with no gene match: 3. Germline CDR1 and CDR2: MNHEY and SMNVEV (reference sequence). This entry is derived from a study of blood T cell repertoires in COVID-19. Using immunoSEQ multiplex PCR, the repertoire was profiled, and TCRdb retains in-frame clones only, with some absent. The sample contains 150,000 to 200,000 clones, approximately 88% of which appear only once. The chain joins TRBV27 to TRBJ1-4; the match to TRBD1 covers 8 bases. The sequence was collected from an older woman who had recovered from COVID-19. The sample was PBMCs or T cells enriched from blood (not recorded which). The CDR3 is CASSEQGGNEKLFF. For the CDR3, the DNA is TGTGCCAGCAGTGAACAGGGGGGTAATGAAAAACTGTTTTTT.